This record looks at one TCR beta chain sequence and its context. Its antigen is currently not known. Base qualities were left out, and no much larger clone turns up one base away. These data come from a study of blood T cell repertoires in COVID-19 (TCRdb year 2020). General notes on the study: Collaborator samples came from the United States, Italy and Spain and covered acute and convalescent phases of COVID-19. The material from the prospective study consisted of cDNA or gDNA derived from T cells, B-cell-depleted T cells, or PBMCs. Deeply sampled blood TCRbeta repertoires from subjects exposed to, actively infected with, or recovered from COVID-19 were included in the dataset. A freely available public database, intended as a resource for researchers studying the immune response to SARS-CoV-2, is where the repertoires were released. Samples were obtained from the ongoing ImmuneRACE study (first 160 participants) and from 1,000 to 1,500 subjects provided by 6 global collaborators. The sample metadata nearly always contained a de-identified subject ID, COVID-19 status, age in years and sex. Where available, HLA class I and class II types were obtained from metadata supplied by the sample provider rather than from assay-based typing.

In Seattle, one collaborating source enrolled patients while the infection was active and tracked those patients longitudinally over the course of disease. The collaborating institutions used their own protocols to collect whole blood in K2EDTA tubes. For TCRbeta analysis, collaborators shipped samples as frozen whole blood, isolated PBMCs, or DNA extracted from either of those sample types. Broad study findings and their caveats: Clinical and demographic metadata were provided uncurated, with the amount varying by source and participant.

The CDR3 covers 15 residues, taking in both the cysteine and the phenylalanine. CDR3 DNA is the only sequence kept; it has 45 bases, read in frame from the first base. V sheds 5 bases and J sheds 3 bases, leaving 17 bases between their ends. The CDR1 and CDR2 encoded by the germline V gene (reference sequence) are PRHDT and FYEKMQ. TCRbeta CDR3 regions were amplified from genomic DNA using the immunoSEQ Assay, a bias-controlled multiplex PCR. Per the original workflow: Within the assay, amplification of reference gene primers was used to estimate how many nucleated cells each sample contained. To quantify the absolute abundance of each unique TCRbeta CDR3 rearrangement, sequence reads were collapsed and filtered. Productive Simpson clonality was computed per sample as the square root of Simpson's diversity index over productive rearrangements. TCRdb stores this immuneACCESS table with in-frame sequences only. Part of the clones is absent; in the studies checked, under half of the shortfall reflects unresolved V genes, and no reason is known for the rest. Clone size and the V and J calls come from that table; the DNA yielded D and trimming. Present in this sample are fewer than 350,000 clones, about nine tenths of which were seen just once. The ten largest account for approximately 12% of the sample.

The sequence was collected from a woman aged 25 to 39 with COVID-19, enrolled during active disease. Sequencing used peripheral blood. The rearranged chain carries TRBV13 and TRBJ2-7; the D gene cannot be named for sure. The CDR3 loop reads CASSPTTAARYEQYF. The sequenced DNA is TGTGCCAGCAGCCCTACTACGGCAGCCCGCTACGAGCAGTACTTC.